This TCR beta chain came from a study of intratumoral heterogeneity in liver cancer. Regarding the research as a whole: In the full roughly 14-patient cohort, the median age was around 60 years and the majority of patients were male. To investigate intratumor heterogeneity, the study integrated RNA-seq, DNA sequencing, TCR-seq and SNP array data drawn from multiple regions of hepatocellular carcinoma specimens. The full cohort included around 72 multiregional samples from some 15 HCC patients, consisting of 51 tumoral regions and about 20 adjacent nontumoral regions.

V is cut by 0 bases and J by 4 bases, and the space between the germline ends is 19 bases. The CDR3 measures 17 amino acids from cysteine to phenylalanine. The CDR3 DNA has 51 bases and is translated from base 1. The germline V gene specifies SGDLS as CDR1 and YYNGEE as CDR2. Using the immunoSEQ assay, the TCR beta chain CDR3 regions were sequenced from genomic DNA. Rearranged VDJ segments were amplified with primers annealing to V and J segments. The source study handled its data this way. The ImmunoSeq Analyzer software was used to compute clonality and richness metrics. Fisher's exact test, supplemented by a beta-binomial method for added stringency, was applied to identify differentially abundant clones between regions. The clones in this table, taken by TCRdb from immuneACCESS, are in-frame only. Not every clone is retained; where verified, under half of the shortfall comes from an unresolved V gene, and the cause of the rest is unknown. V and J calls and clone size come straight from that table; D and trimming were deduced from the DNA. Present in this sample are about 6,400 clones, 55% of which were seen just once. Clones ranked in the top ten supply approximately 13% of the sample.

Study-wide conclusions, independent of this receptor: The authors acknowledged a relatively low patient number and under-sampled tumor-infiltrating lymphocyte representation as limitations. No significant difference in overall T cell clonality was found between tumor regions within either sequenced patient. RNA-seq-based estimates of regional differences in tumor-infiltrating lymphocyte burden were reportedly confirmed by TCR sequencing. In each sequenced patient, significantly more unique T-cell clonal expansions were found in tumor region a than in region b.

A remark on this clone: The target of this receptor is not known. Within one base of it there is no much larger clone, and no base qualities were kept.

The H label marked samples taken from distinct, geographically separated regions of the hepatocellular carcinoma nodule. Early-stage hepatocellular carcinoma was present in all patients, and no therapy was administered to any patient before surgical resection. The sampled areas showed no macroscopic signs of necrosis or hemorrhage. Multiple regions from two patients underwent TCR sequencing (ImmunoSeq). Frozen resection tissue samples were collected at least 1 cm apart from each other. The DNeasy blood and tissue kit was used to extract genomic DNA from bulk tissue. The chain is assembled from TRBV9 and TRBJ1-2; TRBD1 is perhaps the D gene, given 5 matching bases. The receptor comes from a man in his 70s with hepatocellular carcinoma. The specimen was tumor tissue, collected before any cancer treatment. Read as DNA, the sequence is TGTGCCAGCAGCGTAGGGGGGGACTTTTCGAAACTCTATGGCTACACCTTC. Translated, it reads CASSVGGDFSKLYGYTF.